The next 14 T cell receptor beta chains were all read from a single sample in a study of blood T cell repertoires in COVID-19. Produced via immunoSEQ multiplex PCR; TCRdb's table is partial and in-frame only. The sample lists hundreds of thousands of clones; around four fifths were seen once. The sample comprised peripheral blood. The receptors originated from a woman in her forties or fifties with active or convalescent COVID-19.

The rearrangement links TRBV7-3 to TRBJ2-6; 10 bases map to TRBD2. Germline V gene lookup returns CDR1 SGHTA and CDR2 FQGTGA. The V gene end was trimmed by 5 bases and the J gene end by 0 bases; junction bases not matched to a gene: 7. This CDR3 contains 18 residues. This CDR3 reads CASSLRTSGNSGANVLTF. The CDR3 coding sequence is TGTGCCAGCAGCCTAAGGACTAGCGGAAACTCTGGGGCCAACGTCCTGACTTTC.

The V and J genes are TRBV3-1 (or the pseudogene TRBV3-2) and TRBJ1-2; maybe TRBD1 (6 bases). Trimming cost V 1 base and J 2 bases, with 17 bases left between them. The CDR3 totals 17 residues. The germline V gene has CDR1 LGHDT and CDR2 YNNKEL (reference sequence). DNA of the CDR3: TGTGCCAGCAGCCAAGGCCCGCCCGGTGGGGGCAACTATGGCTACACCTTC. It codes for CASSQGPPGGGNYGYTF.

This CDR3 reads CASSLDSGNYNEQFF. In DNA form, the CDR3 reads TGTGCCAGCAGCTTGGATAGCGGAAATTACAATGAGCAGTTCTTC. V is TRBV5-4 and J is TRBJ2-1, with TRBD2 as a possible D gene (6 bases). Germline V gene data show CDR1 as SGHNT and CDR2 as YYREEE (reference sequence). The CDR3 has 15 residues. V shed 0 bases and J shed 4 bases, with 11 bases lying between them.

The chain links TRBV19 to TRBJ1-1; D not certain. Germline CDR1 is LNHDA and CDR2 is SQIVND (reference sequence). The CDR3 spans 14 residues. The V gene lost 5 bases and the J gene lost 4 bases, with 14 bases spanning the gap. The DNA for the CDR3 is TGTGCCAGTAGTCCCCGCGGGCCAGCCACTGAAGCTTTCTTT. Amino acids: CASSPRGPATEAFF.

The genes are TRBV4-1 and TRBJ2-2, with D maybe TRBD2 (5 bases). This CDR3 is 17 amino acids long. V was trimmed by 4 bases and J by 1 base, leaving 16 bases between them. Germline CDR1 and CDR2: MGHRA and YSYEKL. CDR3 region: CASSPALVRVNTGELFF. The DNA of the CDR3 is TGCGCCAGCAGCCCAGCTCTGGTGCGGGTGAACACCGGGGAGCTGTTTTTT.

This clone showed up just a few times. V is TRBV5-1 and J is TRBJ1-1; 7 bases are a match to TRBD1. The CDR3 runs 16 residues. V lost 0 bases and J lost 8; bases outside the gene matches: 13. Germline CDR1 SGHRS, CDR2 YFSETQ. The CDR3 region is CASSLATGQTHLEAFF. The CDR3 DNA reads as TGCGCCAGCAGCTTGGCGACAGGGCAGACACACCTGGAAGCTTTCTTT.

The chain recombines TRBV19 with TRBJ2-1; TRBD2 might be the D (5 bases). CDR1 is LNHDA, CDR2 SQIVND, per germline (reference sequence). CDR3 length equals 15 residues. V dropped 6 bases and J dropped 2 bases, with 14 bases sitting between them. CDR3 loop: CASSPSSGTYNEQFF. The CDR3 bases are TGTGCCAGTAGCCCCTCCTCCGGGACCTACAATGAGCAGTTCTTC. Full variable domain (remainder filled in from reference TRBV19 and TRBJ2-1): DGGITQSPKYLFRKEGQNVTLSCEQNLNHDAMYWYRQDPGQGLRLIYYSQIVNDFQKGDIAEGYSVSREKKESFPLTVTSAQKNPTAFYLCASSPSSGTYNEQFFGPGTRLTVL.

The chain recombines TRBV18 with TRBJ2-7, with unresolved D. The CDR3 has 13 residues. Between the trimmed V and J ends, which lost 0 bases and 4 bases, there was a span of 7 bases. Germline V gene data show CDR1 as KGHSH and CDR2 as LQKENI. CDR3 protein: CASSPPGEYEQYF. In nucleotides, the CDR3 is TGTGCCAGCTCACCACCGGGCGAGTACGAGCAGTACTTC.

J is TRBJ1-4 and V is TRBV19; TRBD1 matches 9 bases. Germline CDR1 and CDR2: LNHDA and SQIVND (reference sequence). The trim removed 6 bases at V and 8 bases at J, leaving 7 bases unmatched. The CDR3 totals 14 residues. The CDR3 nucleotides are TGTGCCAGTAGCCCGGGACAGGGAGTGGAAAAACTGTTTTTT. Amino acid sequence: CASSPGQGVEKLFF.

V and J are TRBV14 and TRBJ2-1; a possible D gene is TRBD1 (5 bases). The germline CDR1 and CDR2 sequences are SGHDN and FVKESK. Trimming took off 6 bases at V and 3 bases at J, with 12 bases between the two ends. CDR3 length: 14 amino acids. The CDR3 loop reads CASSVLDNYNEQFF. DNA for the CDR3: TGTGCCAGCAGTGTTCTGGACAACTACAATGAGCAGTTCTTC.

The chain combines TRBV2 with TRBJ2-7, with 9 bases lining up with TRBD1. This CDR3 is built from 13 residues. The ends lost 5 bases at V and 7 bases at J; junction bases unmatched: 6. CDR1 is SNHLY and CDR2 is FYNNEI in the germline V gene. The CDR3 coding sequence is TGTGCCAGCAGTTGGGACAGGGCGGGGGAGCAGTACTTC. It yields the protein CASSWDRAGEQYF.

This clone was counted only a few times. The CDR3 DNA reads TGTGCCAGCAGCTTAGAGACAGAAGCCTCTCCCCAGCATTTT. The encoded protein is CASSLETEASPQHF. This rearrangement joins TRBV7-9 to TRBJ1-5; tentatively, D is TRBD1 (5 bases). The CDR3 length is 14 residues. Trimming removed 1 base at V and 10 bases at J, with 14 bases between. Germline loops: CDR1 SEHNR, CDR2 FQNEAQ (reference sequence).

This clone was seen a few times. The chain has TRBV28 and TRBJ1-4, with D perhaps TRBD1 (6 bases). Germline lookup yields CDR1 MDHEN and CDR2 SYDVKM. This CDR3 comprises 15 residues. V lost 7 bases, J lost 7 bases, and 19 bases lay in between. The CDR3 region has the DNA TGTGCCAGCACCTCGCGGGGGGCTAACGGTGAAAAACTGTTTTTT. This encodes CASTSRGANGEKLFF.

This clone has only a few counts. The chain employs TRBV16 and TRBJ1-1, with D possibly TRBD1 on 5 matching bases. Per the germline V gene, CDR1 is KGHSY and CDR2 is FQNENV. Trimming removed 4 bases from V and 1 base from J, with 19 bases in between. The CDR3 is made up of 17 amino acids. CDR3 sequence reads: CASSLPGRGGGNTEAFF. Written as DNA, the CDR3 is TGTGCCAGCAGCCTCCCCGGACGGGGCGGGGGGAACACTGAAGCTTTCTTT.